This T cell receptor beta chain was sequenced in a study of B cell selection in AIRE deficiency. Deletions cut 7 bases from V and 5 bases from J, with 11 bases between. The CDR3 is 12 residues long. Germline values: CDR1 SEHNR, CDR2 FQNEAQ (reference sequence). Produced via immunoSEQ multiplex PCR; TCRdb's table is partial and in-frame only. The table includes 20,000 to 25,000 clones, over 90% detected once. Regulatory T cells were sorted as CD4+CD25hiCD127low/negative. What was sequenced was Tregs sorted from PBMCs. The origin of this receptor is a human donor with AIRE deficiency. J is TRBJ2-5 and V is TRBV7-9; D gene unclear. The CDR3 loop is CASTQKGETQYF. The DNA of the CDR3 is TGTGCCAGCACCCAAAAAGGGGAGACCCAGTACTTC.